Below are 25 T cell receptor beta chains sequenced from a single sample in a study of blood T cells in healthy people across ages. A J-beta primer mix and a sample-barcoded 5' primer were used in a second PCR of about 7 to 12 cycles. MiXCR, run by TCRdb on the 5' RACE reads, gives a single entry per CDR3 protein. The sample lists more than 1.4 million distinct CDR3 sequences, about 43% occurring once. The sequencing sample was made of blood. Receptors originate from a woman between 18 and 29 years old in good health.

The gene calls are TRBV4-1 and TRBJ1-5, with D hard to call. The germline V gene has CDR1 MGHRA and CDR2 YSYEKL. The CDR3 spans 16 residues. Deletions cut 6 bases from V and 0 bases from J, with 15 bases between. The CDR3 DNA is TGCGCCAGCAGGCTGGGTCCGGACGGTAGCAATCAGCCCCAGCATTTT. Amino acids: CASRLGPDGSNQPQHF.

The chain combines TRBV27 with TRBJ1-6; no clear D gene. The CDR3 is 14 residues long. V lost 4 bases and J lost 0, with 4 bases in between. CDR1 is MNHEY and CDR2 is SMNVEV in the germline V gene (reference sequence). CDR3 amino acids: CASSWGSYNSPLHF. CDR3 sequence (DNA): TGTGCCAGCAGTTGGGGCTCCTATAATTCACCCCTCCACTTT.

V and J are TRBV28 and TRBJ2-7; D is unresolved. CDR3 length equals 14 residues. V was pared by 6 bases and J by 1 base, with 13 bases between. The germline V gene has CDR1 MDHEN and CDR2 SYDVKM. The CDR3 region has the DNA TGTGCCAGCAGCCACAGAACGGGTTCCTACGAGCAGTACTTC. This gives the protein CASSHRTGSYEQYF.

This clonotype was observed a few times. The chain carries TRBV4-1 and TRBJ1-5; D not certain. The germline V and J ends were trimmed by 0 bases and 7 bases, with 13 bases remaining between them. Germline CDR1 MGHRA, CDR2 YSYEKL. The CDR3 sequence is 15 residues long. This CDR3 reads CASSQEDTGVQPQHF. The CDR3 DNA is TGCGCCAGCAGCCAAGAGGATACGGGCGTACAGCCCCAGCATTTT.

The chain employs TRBV3-1 and TRBJ2-1; the D gene is possibly TRBD1 (5 bases). The V end lost 5 bases, the J end lost 6 bases, and 14 bases lay between the germline ends. This CDR3 has 14 residues. Germline loops: CDR1 LGHDT, CDR2 YNNKEL (reference sequence). The CDR3 sequence is CASSEGAGGNEQFF. The CDR3, as DNA: TGTGCCAGCAGCGAAGGGGCTGGCGGCAATGAGCAGTTCTTC.

This chain links TRBV15 with TRBJ2-3; TRBD1 or TRBD2 may be the D gene (6 bases each). CDR1 is LNHNV and CDR2 is YYDKDF in the germline V gene (reference sequence). Trimming left V 0 bases short and J 3 bases short, with 10 bases between. The CDR3 contains 15 residues. In DNA, the CDR3 is TGTGCCACCAGCAGAGATACGGGGGCTACAGATACGCAGTATTTT. Translated: CATSRDTGATDTQYF.

This clonotype was seen a single time. The chain carries TRBV7-6 and TRBJ2-1; D call uncertain. Germline V gene sequence: CDR1 SGHVS, CDR2 FNYEAQ. The CDR3 length is 16 residues. V was trimmed by 1 base and J by 2 bases, leaving 12 bases between them. In DNA, the CDR3 is TGTGCCAGCAGCTTAGAGTCCGGGTTCGCCTACAATGAGCAGTTCTTC. It yields the protein CASSLESGFAYNEQFF.

In its sample, this clonotype was seen a few times. The chain uses TRBV10-3 and TRBJ2-3; 12 bases are shared with TRBD2. The junction had 6 bases not matched to a gene; V was cut back by 2 bases and J by 6 bases. The CDR3 length is 16 residues. Germline V CDR1 and CDR2: ENHRY, SYGVKD. The CDR3 DNA is TGTGCCATCAGTGAGGTGGCTAGCGGGAGGGCGGATACGCAGTATTTT. This sequence encodes CAISEVASGRADTQYF.

This clonotype came up a few times. The chain has TRBV28 and TRBJ1-2; D unresolved. Germline loops: CDR1 MDHEN, CDR2 SYDVKM. Deletions cut 3 bases from V and 2 bases from J, with 7 bases between. The CDR3 consists of 13 residues. CDR3 sequence (DNA): TGTGCCAGCAGTTTCGAACAGAACTATGGCTACACCTTC. Translating gives CASSFEQNYGYTF.

This rearrangement joins TRBV24-1 to TRBJ2-1, with D possibly matching TRBD2 (5 bases). Germline V gives CDR1 KGHDR, CDR2 SFDVKD. Trimming stripped 8 bases from V and 10 bases from J, with 14 bases between. The CDR3 has 12 residues. CDR3 sequence (DNA): TGTGCCACCATCCGCGAGGGATACGAGCAGTTCTTC. This codes for CATIREGYEQFF.

V is TRBV5-1 and J is TRBJ2-5; D perhaps matches TRBD2 (5 bases). The end of the DNA aligns better with TRBJ2-7, so the J call may be wrong. Per the germline V gene, CDR1 is SGHRS and CDR2 is YFSETQ. The length of the CDR3 is 17 residues. CDR3 amino acids: CASSKDGGLRVLNEQYF. CDR3 in DNA: TGCGCCAGCAGTAAAGACGGCGGGCTAAGGGTTTTGAACGAGCAGTACTTC.

This clonotype has only a few counts. V usage is TRBV20-1 and J usage is TRBJ2-7, with a weak D call TRBD2 (5 bases). The CDR3 is 14 residues long. In germline, CDR1 is DFQATT, CDR2 SNEGSKA (reference sequence). Trimming removed 3 bases from V and 4 bases from J, with 16 bases in between. CDR3 DNA sequence: TGCAGTGCTAGTCCTACTAGAGCGCTTTACGAGCAGTACTTC. Translating gives CSASPTRALYEQYF.

The V gene is TRBV9, the J gene TRBJ2-3, with 7 bases matching TRBD1. V lost 1 base, J lost 3 bases, and 8 bases stayed unmatched. The CDR3 has 16 residues. Germline CDR1 SGDLS, CDR2 YYNGEE. This chain's CDR3 is CASSVTQGWGTDTQYF. CDR3 in DNA: TGTGCCAGCAGCGTAACACAGGGGTGGGGGACAGATACGCAGTATTTT.

The rearrangement joins TRBV7-9 to TRBJ2-3; the match to TRBD2 covers 9 bases. Germline V lookup: CDR1 SEHNR, CDR2 FQNEAQ (reference sequence). V was pared by 5 bases and J by 0 bases, with 9 bases of the junction left unmatched. The CDR3 covers 17 residues. DNA of the CDR3: TGTGCCAGCAGCCCTTGGACCCTAGCGGGAAGCACAGATACGCAGTATTTT. It encodes CASSPWTLAGSTDTQYF. Variable domain in full (rest from reference TRBV7-9 and TRBJ2-3): DTGVSQNPRHKITKRGQNVTFRCDPISEHNRLYWYRQTLGQGPEFLTYFQNEAQLEKSRLLSDRFSAERPKGSFSTLEIQRTEQGDSAMYLCASSPWTLAGSTDTQYFGPGTRLTVL.

The V gene is TRBV24-1, the J gene TRBJ2-7; 10 nucleotides align to TRBD1. The CDR3 runs 13 residues. Looked up from germline, CDR1 is KGHDR and CDR2 is SFDVKD. V lost 12 bases and J lost 4; bases outside the gene matches: 8. The CDR3 reads CAPQDRGYYEQYF. DNA of the CDR3: TGTGCCCCCCAGGACAGGGGGTATTACGAGCAGTACTTC.

Remarks on this clonotype: A much more abundant neighbour one base away suggests this may be a read error. This chain uses TRBV29-1 with TRBJ2-3, with TRBD2 matching over 13 bases. Germline lookup yields CDR1 SQVTM and CDR2 ANQGSEA. The CDR3 contains 18 residues. CDR3 loop: CSARGWTSGGGSTDTQYF. CDR3 nucleotides: TGCAGTGCTAGAGGGTGGACTAGCGGGGGAGGGAGCACAGATACGCAGTATTTT.

The V and J genes are TRBV5-5 and TRBJ1-1, with 7 bases identical to TRBD1. The junction had 7 bases not matched to a gene; V was cut back by 4 bases and J by 4 bases. This CDR3 comprises 14 residues. From germline, CDR1 is SGHKS and CDR2 YYEKEE (reference sequence). The CDR3 DNA reads TGTGCCAGCAGCCGAGACAGGGTGCCCACTGAAGCTTTCTTT. Translating it yields CASSRDRVPTEAFF.

The genes are TRBV11-2 and TRBJ2-4; 8 nucleotides line up with TRBD2. Looked up from germline, CDR1 is SGHAT and CDR2 is FQNNGV. CDR3 length: 16 residues. With 1 base clipped from V and 13 bases from J, the junction kept 15 bases outside the gene matches. The CDR3 protein is CASSLGVGGDLRGQYF. The CDR3 nucleotides are TGTGCCAGCAGCTTAGGGGTCGGGGGGGACCTACGAGGGCAGTACTTC.

The DNA of the CDR3 is TGTGCCAGCATTAAGGGATTAAACTATGGCTACACCTTC. Translation gives CASIKGLNYGYTF. This chain joins TRBV6-5 and TRBJ1-2; D remains unclear. Germline values: CDR1 MNHEY, CDR2 SVGAGI. The ends were cut back, 7 bases at V and 2 bases at J, with 11 bases in the middle. There are 13 residues in the CDR3.

The rearrangement joins TRBV4-1 to TRBJ2-2, with D uncertain. Germline values: CDR1 MGHRA, CDR2 YSYEKL. The V and J ends lost 3 bases and 1 base respectively, with 15 bases between them. The CDR3 loop spans 17 amino acids. CDR3 amino acids: CASSHEARSGNTGELFF. The CDR3 nucleotides read TGCGCCAGCAGCCATGAGGCGCGGAGTGGGAACACCGGGGAGCTGTTTTTT.

This chain joins TRBV6-5 and TRBJ2-2; D gene unclear. The CDR3 spans 14 residues. Germline values: CDR1 MNHEY, CDR2 SVGAGI. Trimming stripped 7 bases from V and 0 bases from J, with 9 bases between. The CDR3 nucleotides read TGTGCCAGCACCGCGGTTGCGAACACCGGGGAGCTGTTTTTT. Its translation: CASTAVANTGELFF.

This clonotype was detected a few times. This chain uses TRBV27 with TRBJ2-1; 7 nucleotides line up with TRBD1. This CDR3 spans 14 amino acids. The V gene's germline CDR1 is MNHEY and CDR2 SMNVEV (reference sequence). Losses at the gene ends were 0 bases for V and 6 bases for J; bases not matched to a gene: 2. CDR3 in DNA: TGTGCCAGCAGTTTATCCTGGGACAGCAATGAGCAGTTCTTC. Translating gives CASSLSWDSNEQFF.

The chain is built from TRBV10-3 and TRBJ2-7; 9 nucleotides line up with TRBD1. After removal of 6 bases from V and 5 bases from J, the junction contained 11 bases not matched to a gene. The CDR3 runs to 15 residues. Germline CDR1 is ENHRY and CDR2 is SYGVKD. This chain's CDR3 is CAIRGGGQGIDEQYF. CDR3 bases: TGTGCCATCAGGGGGGGGGGACAGGGTATTGACGAGCAGTACTTC.

The chain employs TRBV7-9 and TRBJ2-4; D ambiguous. The end of the DNA is better explained by TRBJ2-7, so the J call may be wrong. Germline-derived CDR1 and CDR2 are SEHNR and FQNEAQ (reference sequence). The CDR3 extends over 9 amino acids. CDR3 protein: CASNHEQYF. The CDR3 DNA reads as TGTGCCAGCAACCACGAGCAGTACTTC.

The rearrangement joins TRBV11-2 to TRBJ2-3; 12 bases are a match to TRBD2. Trimming took 5 bases from V and 5 from J; bases not matched to a gene: 17. CDR3 length: 19 amino acids. The germline CDR1 and CDR2 sequences are SGHAT and FQNNGV. The CDR3 nucleotides read TGTGCCAGCAGCAAATGGGGTATCCGGACTAGCGGGGCGGTAGATACGCAGTATTTT. Its translation is CASSKWGIRTSGAVDTQYF.